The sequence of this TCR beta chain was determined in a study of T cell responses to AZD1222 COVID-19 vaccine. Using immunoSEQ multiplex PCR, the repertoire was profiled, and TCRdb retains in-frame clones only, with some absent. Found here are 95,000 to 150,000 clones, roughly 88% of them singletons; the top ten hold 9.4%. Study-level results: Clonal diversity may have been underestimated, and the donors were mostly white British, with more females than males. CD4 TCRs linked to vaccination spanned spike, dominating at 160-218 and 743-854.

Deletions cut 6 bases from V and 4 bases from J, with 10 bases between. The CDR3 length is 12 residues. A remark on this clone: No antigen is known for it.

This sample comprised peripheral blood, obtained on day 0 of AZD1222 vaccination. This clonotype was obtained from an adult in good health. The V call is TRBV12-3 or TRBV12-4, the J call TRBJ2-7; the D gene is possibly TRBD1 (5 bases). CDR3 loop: CASSSDNYEQYF. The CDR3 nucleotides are TGTGCCAGCAGCTCGGACAATTACGAGCAGTACTTC.